This T cell receptor beta chain stems from a study of human T cells and chemical hapten exposure. Overall study findings and caveats: Once DPC sensitization occurred, TCRs above 1 in 1000 frequency showed no change.

TCRdb itself ran the RACE reads through MiXCR, one entry per CDR3 protein. The table has over 100,000 distinct CDR3 sequences, about 11% seen once. V dropped 4 bases and J dropped 9; count of bases not matched to a gene: 3. CDR3 length: 14 amino acids. Germline CDR1 MNHEY, CDR2 SMNVEV (reference sequence). Noted time point: patch test 3, about 24 weeks after DPC sensitization. This sample's treatment: therapeutic diphenylcyclopropenone sensitization with weekly scalp DPC. The drawing of blood occurred before each patch test was applied. Non-pregnant alopecia patients aged 18 to 70, suitable for DPC therapy. This clonotype was counted only a few times. Its matching antigen is unknown.

The V gene is TRBV27, the J gene TRBJ2-4; the match to TRBD2 covers 13 bases. The starting material was whole blood, obtained in connection with sensitization to the hapten diphenylcyclopropenone (DPC). The origin of this receptor is a woman between 50 and 59 years old with alopecia areata. Some clones in this sample may be carry-over from other donors' samples. CDR3 amino acids: CASSSGTSGVIQYF. DNA of the CDR3: TGTGCCAGCAGTTCAGGGACTAGCGGGGTCATTCAGTACTTC.